This entry describes one T cell receptor beta chain. Its specificity is not known. Other DNA sequences within the sample encode an identical CDR3. These data are taken from a study of shared clonotypes between healthy human individuals. The overall study: A couple of female and three male donors aged 18 to 49 were enrolled.

General study results and limits: Blood was the only sampled material, and tissue repertoires likely differ.

Germline V gene lookup returns CDR1 WNHNN and CDR2 SYGVQD (reference sequence). The ends were cut back, 6 bases at V and 2 bases at J, with 10 bases in the middle. CDR3 length equals 13 residues. Every donor was a Caucasian adult from Nashville, Tennessee. Measured with immunoSEQ multiplex PCR; TCRdb has only the in-frame clones, and not every one. The sample contains over 1.4 million clones, 95% to 97% of which appear only once. The sequenced sample consisted of naive CD4+ T cells sorted from blood. Subset in this sample: CD45RA+ positively selected. The TCR comes from a man aged 25-45 years in good health. The chain joins TRBV10-1 to TRBJ1-1; D is possibly TRBD1 (6 bases). The DNA of the CDR3 is TGCGCCAGCAGACAGGGACTCAACACTGAAGCTTTCTTT. Translating gives CASRQGLNTEAFF.